These T cell receptor beta chains were read from a single sample in a study of T cell changes during pregnancy in multiple sclerosis. Here immunoSEQ multiplex PCR was the method, and the copy in TCRdb shows in-frame clones only, minus some. This table holds roughly 28,000 clones, around 89% found once. Here the sequenced sample was CD4+ T cells from peripheral blood mononuclear cells, taken in the first trimester of pregnancy. These receptors were taken from a female donor in good health, enrolled as a control in a pregnancy study. CDR3s include the opening cysteine and the closing phenylalanine or tryptophan. Each record gives: V gene, CDR3 length, D gene, clone size, J gene, CDR3 protein, CDR3 DNA. A D gene is named only where the DNA matches it firmly. Clone size, where shown, is once, few, many, or a class for clones that have expanded.

TRBV28,15,TRBD1,once,TRBJ1-2,CASLPGQGEYYGYTF,TGTGCCAGCCTTCCGGGACAGGGTGAATACTATGGCTACACCTTC
TRBV13,15,TRBD2,.,TRBJ2-7,CASSPGGTVTSEQYF,TGTGCCAGCAGCCCGGGGGGGACGGTCACTTCCGAGCAGTACTTC
TRBV28,15,TRBD1,medium-sized,TRBJ1-2,CASSLSRGRTYGYTF,TGTGCCAGCAGTTTAAGCAGGGGGCGGACCTATGGCTACACCTTC
TRBV6-5,15,.,.,TRBJ1-1,CASSYGPTGNTEAFF,TGTGCCAGCAGTTACGGGCCAACAGGGAACACTGAAGCTTTCTTT
TRBV27,14,.,.,TRBJ1-2,CASSSRAANYGYTF,TGTGCCAGCAGTTCCAGGGCAGCCAACTATGGCTACACCTTC
TRBV21-1,16,.,.,TRBJ2-4,CASSAGQDIAKNIQYF,TGTGCCAGCAGCGCTGGACAGGATATAGCCAAAAACATTCAGTACTTC
TRBV10-3,14,TRBD2,.,TRBJ2-3,CAIKGTSWTDTQYF,TGTGCCATCAAGGGGACTAGCTGGACCGATACGCAGTATTTT
TRBV27,16,TRBD2,.,TRBJ2-2,CASSSSSGRGTGELFF,TGTGCCAGCAGTTCCTCTAGCGGGAGAGGCACCGGGGAGCTGTTTTTT
TRBV28,13,.,.,TRBJ2-1,CASAGAIRDEQFF,TGTGCCAGCGCGGGGGCCATCAGGGATGAGCAGTTCTTC
TRBV7-9,15,TRBD1,.,TRBJ1-2,CASSLGQDAIYGYTF,TGTGCCAGCAGCCTGGGACAGGATGCCATCTATGGCTACACCTTC
TRBV7-9,15,TRBD2,.,TRBJ2-7,CASSSTGTSALEQYF,TGTGCCAGCAGCTCCACCGGAACTAGCGCCCTCGAGCAGTACTTC
TRBV29-1,14,.,.,TRBJ2-5,CSVEVIEYQETQYF,TGCAGCGTTGAAGTCATAGAGTACCAAGAGACCCAGTACTTC
TRBV29-1,14,TRBD1,.,TRBJ1-4,CSAFGTGESEKLFF,TGCAGCGCCTTTGGGACAGGGGAGAGCGAAAAACTGTTTTTT
TRBV6-5,16,TRBD2,.,TRBJ2-7,CASSYSPSGLSYEQYF,TGTGCCAGCAGTTACTCGCCTAGCGGGCTCTCCTACGAGCAGTACTTC
TRBV25-1,13,.,once,TRBJ1-2,CASSEGGARGYTF,TGTGCCAGCAGTGAAGGGGGGGCGCGAGGCTACACCTTC
TRBV2,12,.,.,TRBJ1-3,CTEGQAGNTIYF,TGTACGGAGGGGCAGGCTGGAAACACCATATATTTT
TRBV7-2,14,.,.,TRBJ2-1,CASSFRLDYNEQFF,TGTGCCAGCAGCTTTCGTCTAGACTACAATGAGCAGTTCTTC
TRBV5-1,17,.,.,TRBJ2-1,CASSLEGRGSSYNEQFF,TGCGCCAGCAGCTTGGAGGGTCGAGGGAGCTCCTACAATGAGCAGTTCTTC
TRBV18,14,.,.,TRBJ1-5,CASSPGGGNQPQHF,TGTGCCAGCTCACCGGGGGGGGGCAATCAGCCCCAGCATTTT
TRBV28,15,.,.,TRBJ2-1,CASSLTYSSYNEQFF,TGTGCCAGCAGTTTAACCTACTCCTCCTACAATGAGCAGTTCTTC